This record covers a single T cell receptor beta chain. The sample comes from a study of response to subunit inactivated influenza vaccine. TCRdb passed the RT-PCR reads through MiXCR, listing each CDR3 protein once. Here the sample spans 650,000 to 700,000 distinct CDR3 sequences, approximately 14% being singletons. This CDR3 is 16 amino acids long. The V gene's germline CDR1 is SGHRS and CDR2 YFSETQ. V lost 5 bases to trimming and J lost 4 bases; unmatched junction nucleotides: 12. V is TRBV5-1 and J is TRBJ1-1; 9 bases fit TRBD1. The receptor was isolated from a middle-aged man who received an inactivated influenza vaccine. The sequences come from PBMCs from blood, collected 11 to 12 days after vaccination. In DNA form, the CDR3 reads TGCGCCAGCAGTCGCAGACAGGGGGAGTGGATCACTGAAGCTTTCTTT. This translates into CASSRRQGEWITEAFF.